This T cell receptor (beta chain) was sequenced during a study of T cell responses to AZD1222 COVID-19 vaccine. Sequencing used immunoSEQ multiplex PCR; TCRdb keeps in-frame clones, though not all of them. The sample has 100,000 to 150,000 clones; roughly 90% are singletons. The sequences come from peripheral blood, collected on day 0 of AZD1222 vaccination. The receptor's source is an adult in good health.

This CDR3 reads CASSPDRNPYEQYF. CDR3 DNA sequence: TGCGCCAGCAGCCCCGACAGGAATCCCTACGAGCAGTACTTC. V and J are TRBV5-1 and TRBJ2-7; D might be TRBD1 (6 bases). The CDR3 spans 14 residues. Looked up from germline, CDR1 is SGHRS and CDR2 is YFSETQ. Trimming took off 4 bases at V and 2 bases at J, with 13 bases between the two ends.